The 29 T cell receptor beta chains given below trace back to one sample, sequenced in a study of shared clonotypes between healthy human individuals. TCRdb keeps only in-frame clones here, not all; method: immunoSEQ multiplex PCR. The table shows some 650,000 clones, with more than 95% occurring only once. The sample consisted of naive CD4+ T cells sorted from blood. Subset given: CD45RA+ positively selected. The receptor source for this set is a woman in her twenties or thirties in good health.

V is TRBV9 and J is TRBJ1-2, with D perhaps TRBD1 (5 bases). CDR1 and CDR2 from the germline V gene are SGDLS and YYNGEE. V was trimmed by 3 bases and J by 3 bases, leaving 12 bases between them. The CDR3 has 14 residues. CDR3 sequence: CASSDHRWHYGYTF. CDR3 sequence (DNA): TGTGCCAGCAGCGATCACAGGTGGCACTATGGCTACACCTTC.

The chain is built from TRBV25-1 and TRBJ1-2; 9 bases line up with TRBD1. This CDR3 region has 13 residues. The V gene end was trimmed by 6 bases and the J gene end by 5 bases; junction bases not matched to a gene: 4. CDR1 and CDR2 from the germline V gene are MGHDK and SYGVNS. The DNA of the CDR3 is TGTGCCAGCAGCACAGGGGGCTGGTATGGCTACACCTTC. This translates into CASSTGGWYGYTF.

The CDR3 sequence: CASSPRHEQFF. For the CDR3, the DNA is TGTGCCAGCAGCCCTAGACATGAGCAGTTCTTC. The chain combines TRBV7-9 with TRBJ2-1; D remains ambiguous. Germline V lookup: CDR1 SEHNR, CDR2 FQNEAQ (reference sequence). The CDR3 covers 11 residues. Trimming removed 5 bases from V and 8 bases from J, with 7 bases in between.

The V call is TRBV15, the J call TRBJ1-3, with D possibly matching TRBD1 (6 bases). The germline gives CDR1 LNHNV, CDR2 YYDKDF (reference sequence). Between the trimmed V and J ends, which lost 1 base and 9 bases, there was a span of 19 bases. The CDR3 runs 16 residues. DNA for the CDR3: TGTGCCACCAGCAGAGGGGCCAGGTTGGGCAGGGGCACCATATATTTT. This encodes CATSRGARLGRGTIYF.

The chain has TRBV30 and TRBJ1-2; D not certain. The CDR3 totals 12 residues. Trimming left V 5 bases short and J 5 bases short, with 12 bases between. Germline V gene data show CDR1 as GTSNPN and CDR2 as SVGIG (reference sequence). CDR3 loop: CAWELGSYGYTF. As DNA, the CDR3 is TGTGCCTGGGAACTTGGAAGTTATGGCTACACCTTC.

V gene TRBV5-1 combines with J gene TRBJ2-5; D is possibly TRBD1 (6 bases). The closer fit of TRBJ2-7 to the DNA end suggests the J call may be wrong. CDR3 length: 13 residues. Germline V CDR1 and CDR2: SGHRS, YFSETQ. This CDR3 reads CASSDAQGDEQYF. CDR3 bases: TGCGCCAGCAGCGACGCACAGGGCGACGAGCAGTACTTC.

CDR3 nucleotides: TGCGCCAGCAGCCAGGGACACCTTACCTACAATGAGCAGTTCTTC. Translating it yields CASSQGHLTYNEQFF. The chain employs TRBV5-1 and TRBJ2-1; weak D call: TRBD1 (6 bases). V lost 4 bases and J 2 bases, leaving 13 bases between the germline ends. The V gene's germline CDR1 is SGHRS and CDR2 YFSETQ. This CDR3 has 15 amino acids. Filled out from reference TRBV5-1 and TRBJ2-1, the complete variable domain reads KAGVTQTPRYLIKTRGQQVTLSCSPISGHRSVSWYQQTPGQGLQFLFEYFSETQRNKGNFPGRFSGRQFSNSRSEMNVSTLELGDSALYLCASSQGHLTYNEQFFGPGTRLTVL.

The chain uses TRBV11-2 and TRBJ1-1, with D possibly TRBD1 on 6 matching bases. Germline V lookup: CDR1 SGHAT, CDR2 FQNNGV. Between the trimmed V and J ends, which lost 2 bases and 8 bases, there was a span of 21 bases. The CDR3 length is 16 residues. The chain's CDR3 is CASSLTIYTGSPEAFF. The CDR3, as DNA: TGTGCCAGCAGCTTAACCATCTACACAGGGTCACCCGAAGCTTTCTTT.

In nucleotides, the CDR3 is TGTGCCAGCAGACGACGAGAACTTGGCTGCCAGTACTTC. This gives the protein CASRRRELGCQYF. The genes are TRBV28 and TRBJ2-5; D is ambiguous. The CDR3 covers 13 residues. V lost 6 bases and J lost 10, with 18 bases in between. Germline V CDR1 and CDR2: MDHEN, SYDVKM.

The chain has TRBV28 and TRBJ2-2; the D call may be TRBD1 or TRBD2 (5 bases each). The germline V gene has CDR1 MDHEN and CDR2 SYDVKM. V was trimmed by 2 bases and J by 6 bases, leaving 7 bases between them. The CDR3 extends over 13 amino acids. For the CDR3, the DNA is TGTGCCAGCAGTTTAAGAGGGGCCGGGGAGCTGTTTTTT. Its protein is CASSLRGAGELFF.

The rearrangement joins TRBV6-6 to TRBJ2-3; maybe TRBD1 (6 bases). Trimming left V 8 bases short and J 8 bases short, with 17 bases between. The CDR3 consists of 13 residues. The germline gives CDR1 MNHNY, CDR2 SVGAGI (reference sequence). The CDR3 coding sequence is TGTGCCAGCTGCCGGGACAATTTAGGTACGCAGTATTTT. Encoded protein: CASCRDNLGTQYF.

As DNA, the CDR3 is TGTGCCAGTAGTATAGCGGGAGCGATCAATGAGCAGTTCTTC. Amino acids: CASSIAGAINEQFF. The chain carries TRBV19 and TRBJ2-1; D is possibly TRBD2 (6 bases). With 1 base removed from V and 6 bases from J, the gap between germline ends came to 10 bases. Germline CDR1 is LNHDA and CDR2 is SQIVND (reference sequence). The CDR3 is 14 residues long.

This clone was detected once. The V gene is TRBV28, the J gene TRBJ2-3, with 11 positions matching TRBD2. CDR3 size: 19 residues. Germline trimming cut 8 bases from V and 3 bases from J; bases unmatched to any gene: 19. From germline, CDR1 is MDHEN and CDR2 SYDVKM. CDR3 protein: CASSKRLAGFLGGTDTQYF. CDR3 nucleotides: TGTGCCAGCTCCAAAAGACTAGCGGGATTTTTAGGGGGAACAGATACGCAGTATTTT.

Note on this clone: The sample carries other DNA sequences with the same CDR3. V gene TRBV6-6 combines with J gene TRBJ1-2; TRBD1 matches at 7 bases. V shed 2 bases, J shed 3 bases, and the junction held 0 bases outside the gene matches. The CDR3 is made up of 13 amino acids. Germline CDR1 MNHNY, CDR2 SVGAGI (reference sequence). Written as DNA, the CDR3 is TGTGCCAGCAGTTACGACAGGGACTATGGCTACACCTTC. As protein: CASSYDRDYGYTF.

CDR3 sequence: CASSLRGLAFTDTQYF. Here the CDR3 DNA reads TGTGCCAGCAGCTTGAGGGGACTAGCGTTCACAGATACGCAGTATTTT. The chain combines TRBV7-2 with TRBJ2-3; 10 nucleotides line up with TRBD2. CDR3 length: 16 amino acids. Germline V gives CDR1 SGHTA, CDR2 FQGNSA. Trimming cost V 3 bases and J 2 bases; bases outside gene matches: 5.

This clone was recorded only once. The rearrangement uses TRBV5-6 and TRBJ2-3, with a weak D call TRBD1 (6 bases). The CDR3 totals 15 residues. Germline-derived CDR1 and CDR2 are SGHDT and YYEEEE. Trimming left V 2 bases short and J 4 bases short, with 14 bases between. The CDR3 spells CASSLQGTRPDTQYF. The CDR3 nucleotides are TGTGCCAGCAGCTTACAGGGAACCCGCCCAGATACGCAGTATTTT.

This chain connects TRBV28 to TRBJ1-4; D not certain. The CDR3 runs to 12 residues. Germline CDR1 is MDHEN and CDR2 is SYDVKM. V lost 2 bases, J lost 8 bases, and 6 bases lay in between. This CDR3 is CASSLQHEKLFF. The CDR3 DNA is TGTGCCAGCAGTTTACAGCACGAAAAACTGTTTTTT. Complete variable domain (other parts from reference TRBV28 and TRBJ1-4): DVKVTQSSRYLVKRTGEKVFLECVQDMDHENMFWYRQDPGLGLRLIYFSYDVKMKEKGDIPEGYSVSREKKERFSLILESASTNQTSMYLCASSLQHEKLFFGSGTQLSVL.

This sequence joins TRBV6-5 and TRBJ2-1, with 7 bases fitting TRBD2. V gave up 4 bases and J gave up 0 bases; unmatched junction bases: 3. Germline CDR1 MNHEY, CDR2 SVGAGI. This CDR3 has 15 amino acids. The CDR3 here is CASSFIAGSYNEQFF. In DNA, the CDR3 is TGTGCCAGCAGTTTTATAGCGGGCTCCTACAATGAGCAGTTCTTC.

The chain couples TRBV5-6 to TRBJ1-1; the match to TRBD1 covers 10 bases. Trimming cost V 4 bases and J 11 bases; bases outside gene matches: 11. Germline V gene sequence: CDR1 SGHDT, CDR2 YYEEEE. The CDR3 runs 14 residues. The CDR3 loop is CASSRGQGPTAAFF. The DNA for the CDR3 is TGTGCCAGCAGCAGGGGACAGGGGCCTACAGCGGCTTTCTTT.

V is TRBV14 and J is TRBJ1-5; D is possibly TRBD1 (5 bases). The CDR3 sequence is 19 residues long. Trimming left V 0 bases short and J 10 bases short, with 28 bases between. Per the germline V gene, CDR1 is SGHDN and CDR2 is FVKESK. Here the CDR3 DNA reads TGTGCCAGCAGCCAAGATTTTGGTTGGAAAGGACACCTGGGGGAACCCCAGCATTTT. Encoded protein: CASSQDFGWKGHLGEPQHF.

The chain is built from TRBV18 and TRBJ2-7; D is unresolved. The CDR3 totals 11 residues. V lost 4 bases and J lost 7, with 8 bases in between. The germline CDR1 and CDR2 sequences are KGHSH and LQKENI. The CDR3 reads CASSLGLEQYF. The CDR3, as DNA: TGTGCCAGCTCACTCGGATTGGAGCAGTACTTC.

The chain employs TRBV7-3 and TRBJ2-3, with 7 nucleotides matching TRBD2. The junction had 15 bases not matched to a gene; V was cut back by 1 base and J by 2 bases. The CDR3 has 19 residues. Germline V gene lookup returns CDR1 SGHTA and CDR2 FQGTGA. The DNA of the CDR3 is TGTGCCAGCAGCTTAAGCTCCTCGGCGGGAGCGGGGACCACAGATACGCAGTATTTT. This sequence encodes CASSLSSSAGAGTTDTQYF. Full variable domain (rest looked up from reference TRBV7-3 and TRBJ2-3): GAGVSQTPSNKVTEKGKYVELRCDPISGHTALYWYRQSLGQGPEFLIYFQGTGAADDSGLPNDRFFAVRPEGSVSTLKIQRTERGDSAVYLCASSLSSSAGAGTTDTQYFGPGTRLTVL.

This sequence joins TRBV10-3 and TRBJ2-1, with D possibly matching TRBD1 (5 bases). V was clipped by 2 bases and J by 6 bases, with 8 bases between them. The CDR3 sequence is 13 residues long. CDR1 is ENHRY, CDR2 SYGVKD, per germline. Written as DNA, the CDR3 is TGTGCCATCAGTGAGGGCAGGGTCAATGAGCAGTTCTTC. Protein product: CAISEGRVNEQFF.

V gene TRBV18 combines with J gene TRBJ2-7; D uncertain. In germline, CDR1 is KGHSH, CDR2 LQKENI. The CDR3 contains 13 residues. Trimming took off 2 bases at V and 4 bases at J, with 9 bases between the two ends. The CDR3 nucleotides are TGTGCCAGCTCACCAGGAGCCGGGTACGAGCAGTACTTC. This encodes CASSPGAGYEQYF.

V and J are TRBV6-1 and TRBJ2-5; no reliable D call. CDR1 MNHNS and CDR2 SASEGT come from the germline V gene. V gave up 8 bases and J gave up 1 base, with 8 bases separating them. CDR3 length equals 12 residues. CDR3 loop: CASAAVQETQYF. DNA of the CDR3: TGTGCCAGCGCTGCAGTCCAAGAGACCCAGTACTTC.

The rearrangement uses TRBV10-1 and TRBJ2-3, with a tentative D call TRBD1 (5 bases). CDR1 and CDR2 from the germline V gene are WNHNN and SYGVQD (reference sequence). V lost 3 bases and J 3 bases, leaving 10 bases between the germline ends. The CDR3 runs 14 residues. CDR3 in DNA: TGCGCCAGCAGTGAAGGACACCTAACAGATACGCAGTATTTT. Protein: CASSEGHLTDTQYF.

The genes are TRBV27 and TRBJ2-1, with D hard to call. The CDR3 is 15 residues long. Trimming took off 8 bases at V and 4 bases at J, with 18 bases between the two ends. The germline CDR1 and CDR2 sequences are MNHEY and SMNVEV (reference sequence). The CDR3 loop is CASDPSYTVYNEQFF. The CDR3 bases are TGTGCCAGCGACCCATCCTATACAGTTTACAATGAGCAGTTCTTC.

The CDR3 protein is CASSVAGVHTDTQYF. The CDR3 DNA is TGTGCCAGCAGCGTAGCGGGAGTACACACAGATACGCAGTATTTT. The J gene is TRBJ2-3, the V gene TRBV9; a weak D match, TRBD2 (6 bases). The ends were cut back, 0 bases at V and 2 bases at J, with 10 bases in the middle. Germline-derived CDR1 and CDR2 are SGDLS and YYNGEE. The CDR3 runs 15 residues.

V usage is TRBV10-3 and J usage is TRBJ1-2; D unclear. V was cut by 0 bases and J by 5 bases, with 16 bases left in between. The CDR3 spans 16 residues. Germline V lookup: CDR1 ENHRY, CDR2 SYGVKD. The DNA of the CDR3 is TGTGCCATCAGTGAGTCGGAACAGCACGTCGGATATGGCTACACCTTC. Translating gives CAISESEQHVGYGYTF.